These 11 T cell receptor beta chains were all obtained from the same sample, sequenced in a study of blood T cell repertoires in COVID-19. This table comes from immunoSEQ multiplex PCR, and its TCRdb copy is limited to in-frame clones, with some not included. The sample has 230,000 or so clones; 65% to 85% are singletons. The material sequenced was peripheral blood. These receptors all stem from a man aged 45-65 years with active or convalescent COVID-19.

In nucleotides, the CDR3 is TGTGCCAGCAGTCGGGGACAGGGCGGGACTGAAGCTTTCTTT. It yields the protein CASSRGQGGTEAFF. V is TRBV2 and J is TRBJ1-1; TRBD1 matches at 9 bases. CDR3 length: 14 amino acids. CDR1 is SNHLY, CDR2 FYNNEI, per germline. The V segment lost 5 bases and the J segment 5 bases; nucleotides outside the gene matches: 6.

This rearrangement joins TRBV19 to TRBJ1-2; the match to TRBD1 covers 7 bases. The CDR3 contains 15 residues. In germline, CDR1 is LNHDA, CDR2 SQIVND (reference sequence). With 5 bases clipped from V and 4 bases from J, the junction kept 10 bases outside the gene matches. This CDR3 is CASSEPRGGGYGYTF. CDR3 nucleotide sequence: TGTGCCAGTAGTGAGCCTCGAGGGGGCGGCTATGGCTACACCTTC. The full variable domain, in which reference TRBV19 and TRBJ1-2 provide the parts outside the CDR3, is DGGITQSPKYLFRKEGQNVTLSCEQNLNHDAMYWYRQDPGQGLRLIYYSQIVNDFQKGDIAEGYSVSREKKESFPLTVTSAQKNPTAFYLCASSEPRGGGYGYTFGSGTRLTVV.

This chain's CDR3 is CASSRGQSEGYTF. The CDR3 coding sequence is TGTGCCAGCAGCAGAGGACAGTCTGAGGGCTACACCTTC. This rearrangement joins TRBV21-1 to TRBJ1-2; the tabulated D call, TRBD1, remains unverified against the DNA. TRBV21-1 is termed a pseudogene. The CDR3 totals 13 residues.

The CDR3 spells CASGLLAANYGYTF. The CDR3 region has the DNA TGTGCTAGTGGTTTGCTGGCAGCTAACTATGGCTACACCTTC. The chain carries TRBV12-5 and TRBJ1-2, with D unresolved. The CDR3 totals 14 residues. Germline V gene data show CDR1 as LGHNT and CDR2 as FRNRAP. The V and J ends lost 2 bases and 0 bases respectively, with 7 bases between them.

The V and J genes are TRBV11-3 and TRBJ2-3; 7 positions match TRBD2. J was trimmed by 8 bases and V by 3 bases; bases with no gene match: 5. This CDR3 contains 13 residues. The germline CDR1 and CDR2 sequences are SGHNT and YENEEA. The CDR3 DNA reads as TGTGCCAGCAGCTTCGGGACGGGGGGTACGCAGTATTTT. Its translation: CASSFGTGGTQYF.

The chain is built from TRBV12-3 or TRBV12-4 and TRBJ1-1; D is unclear. This CDR3 spans 13 amino acids. Between the trimmed V and J ends, which lost 4 bases and 0 bases, there was a span of 6 bases. CDR3 bases: TGTGCCAGCAGTTCCGGGATGAACACTGAAGCTTTCTTT. It encodes CASSSGMNTEAFF.

The chain is built from TRBV10-3 and TRBJ2-7; no clear D gene. The CDR3 is 13 residues long. Germline-derived CDR1 and CDR2 are ENHRY and SYGVKD. V lost 5 bases and J 4 bases, leaving 12 bases between the germline ends. For the CDR3, the DNA is TGTGCCATCAGTCTATCCTCCGGGTACGAGCAGTACTTC. Protein: CAISLSSGYEQYF.

This clone was observed a handful of times. The V and J genes are TRBV28 and TRBJ2-3; no reliable D call. Between the trimmed V and J ends, which lost 5 bases and 8 bases, there was a span of 8 bases. The CDR3 loop spans 11 amino acids. Germline CDR1 MDHEN, CDR2 SYDVKM. As DNA, the CDR3 is TGTGCCAGCAGTATCCCGGGTACGCAGTATTTT. It specifies CASSIPGTQYF.

V usage is TRBV2 and J usage is TRBJ2-2; 7 bases are shared with TRBD1. In germline, CDR1 is SNHLY, CDR2 FYNNEI. CDR3 length: 14 residues. Losses at the gene ends were 7 bases for V and 1 base for J; bases not matched to a gene: 3. For the CDR3, the DNA is TGTGCCAGCATCCGGGACAGGAACACCGGGGAGCTGTTTTTT. It translates to CASIRDRNTGELFF.

This clone has just one count. Here the CDR3 DNA reads TGTGCCAGCAGCCCATTACAGGGGGCGCAAACCGGGGAGCTGTTTTTT. Residues: CASSPLQGAQTGELFF. V usage is TRBV3-1 (or the pseudogene TRBV3-2) and J usage is TRBJ2-2, with TRBD1 matching over 9 bases. This CDR3 comprises 16 residues. From germline, CDR1 is LGHDT and CDR2 YNNKEL (reference sequence). The V gene end was trimmed by 4 bases and the J gene end by 5 bases; junction bases not matched to a gene: 8.

This rearrangement joins TRBV19 to TRBJ1-4; 7 bases agree with TRBD1. The germline gives CDR1 LNHDA, CDR2 SQIVND (reference sequence). The length of the CDR3 is 15 residues. Trimming removed 6 bases from V and 4 bases from J; junction bases left unmatched: 8. The DNA for the CDR3 is TGTGCCAGTAGCCTGACAGGGACGGATAATGAAAAACTGTTTTTT. Protein: CASSLTGTDNEKLFF.